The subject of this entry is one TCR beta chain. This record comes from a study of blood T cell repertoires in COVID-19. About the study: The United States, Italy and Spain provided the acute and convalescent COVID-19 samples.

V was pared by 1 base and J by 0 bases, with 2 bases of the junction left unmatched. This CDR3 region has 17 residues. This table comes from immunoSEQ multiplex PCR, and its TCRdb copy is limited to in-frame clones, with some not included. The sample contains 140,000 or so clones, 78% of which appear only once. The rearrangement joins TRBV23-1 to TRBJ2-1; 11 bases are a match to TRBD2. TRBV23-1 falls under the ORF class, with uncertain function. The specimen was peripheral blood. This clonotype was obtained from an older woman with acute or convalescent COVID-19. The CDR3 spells CASSQYTSGSSYNEQFF. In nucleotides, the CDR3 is TGCGCCAGCAGTCAATATACTAGCGGGAGCTCCTACAATGAGCAGTTCTTC.